These 14 T cell receptor beta chains were sequenced from one sample in a study of blood T cell repertoires in COVID-19 (dated by TCRdb to 2018 to 2020). Libraries were prepared through the immunoSEQ multiplex PCR assay. The source is immuneACCESS, and TCRdb retained only in-frame sequences with V and J called. Part of the clones is not carried over; for the studies checked, unresolved V genes explain less than half of this, and the remainder is unexplained. A total of more than 250,000 clones appear in this sample, about 87% of them only once. The biggest ten clones account for 0.95% to 1.5% of the sample. Sequencing was done on a sample of PBMCs or T cells enriched from blood (not recorded which). Receptor source: a woman in her 40s with acute COVID-19.

The CDR3 here is CASSVARGRTHGYTF. In DNA, the CDR3 is TGTGCCAGCAGCGTAGCTCGGGGAAGGACCCATGGCTACACCTTC. V usage is TRBV9 and J usage is TRBJ1-2; no definite D call. CDR3 size: 15 residues. Germline CDR1 and CDR2: SGDLS and YYNGEE. Trimming removed 0 bases at V and 6 bases at J, with 15 bases between.

The chain links TRBV7-6 to TRBJ2-5, with a tentative D call TRBD2 (6 bases). This CDR3 is 13 amino acids long. CDR1 and CDR2 from the germline V gene are SGHVS and FNYEAQ. V lost 3 bases to trimming and J lost 5 bases, with 10 bases between them. The CDR3: CASSLRAGETQYF. CDR3 in DNA: TGTGCCAGCAGCTTGCGAGCGGGTGAGACCCAGTACTTC.

The chain carries TRBV3-1 (or the pseudogene TRBV3-2) and TRBJ1-5; D uncertain. The V gene's germline CDR1 is LGHDT and CDR2 YNNKEL (reference sequence). The CDR3 contains 13 residues. Trimming stripped 1 base from V and 5 bases from J, with 6 bases between. As DNA, the CDR3 is TGTGCCAGCAGCCAAGTAGAGGATCAGCCCCAGCATTTT. It specifies CASSQVEDQPQHF.

The V and J genes are TRBV20-1 and TRBJ1-6; perhaps TRBD1 as D (5 bases). CDR1 is DFQATT, CDR2 SNEGSKA, per germline (reference sequence). CDR3 length: 14 residues. Trimming took off 3 bases at V and 7 bases at J, with 13 bases between the two ends. The DNA for the CDR3 is TGCAGTGCTAGTTTGAACAGGAAGAATTCACCCCTCCACTTT. Its translation is CSASLNRKNSPLHF.

This chain links TRBV27 with TRBJ1-1; D remains ambiguous. The CDR3 is 14 residues long. Trimming shortened V by 6 bases and J by 3 bases, and 14 bases separated the two germline ends. Looked up from germline, CDR1 is MNHEY and CDR2 is SMNVEV (reference sequence). Here the CDR3 reads CASRYYVADTEAFF. The CDR3 nucleotides are TGTGCCAGCAGGTATTATGTGGCGGACACTGAAGCTTTCTTT.

This clone showed up just once. The J gene is TRBJ1-1, the V gene TRBV19, with TRBD1 matching over 7 bases. J gave up 10 bases and V 7 bases, and 6 bases lay outside the gene matches. Germline V lookup: CDR1 LNHDA, CDR2 SQIVND (reference sequence). This CDR3 spans 11 amino acids. The CDR3 sequence: CASTDRAGAFF. CDR3 DNA: TGTGCCAGTACCGACAGGGCCGGAGCTTTCTTT.

The rearrangement uses TRBV21-1 and TRBJ1-1. TRBV21-1 is a documented pseudogene. The CDR3 has 14 amino acids. The CDR3 region is CASSTRRWVTEAFF. The CDR3 coding sequence is TGTGCCAGCAGCACCCGGCGGTGGGTCACTGAAGCTTTCTTT.

The chain has TRBV5-1 and TRBJ2-1; weak D call: TRBD2 (6 bases). Germline V gene data show CDR1 as SGHRS and CDR2 as YFSETQ. With 7 bases removed from V and 6 bases from J, the gap between germline ends came to 11 bases. CDR3 length equals 12 residues. Written as DNA, the CDR3 is TGCGCCAGCGGGGACTTGGGCAATGAGCAGTTCTTC. It translates to CASGDLGNEQFF. The variable domain in full, with the rest retrieved from reference TRBV5-1 and TRBJ2-1, is KAGVTQTPRYLIKTRGQQVTLSCSPISGHRSVSWYQQTPGQGLQFLFEYFSETQRNKGNFPGRFSGRQFSNSRSEMNVSTLELGDSALYLCASGDLGNEQFFGPGTRLTVL.

The rearrangement links TRBV27 to TRBJ1-1; D gene uncertain. The germline V gene encodes CDR1 MNHEY and CDR2 SMNVEV (reference sequence). V was clipped by 5 bases and J by 4 bases, with 14 bases between them. CDR3 length: 14 amino acids. The CDR3 region is CASSPLMVPTEAFF. CDR3 nucleotide sequence: TGTGCCAGCAGTCCCCTAATGGTTCCCACTGAAGCTTTCTTT.

The V call is TRBV7-8, the J call TRBJ2-7; D perhaps matches TRBD2 (5 bases). Germline assignment: CDR1 SGHVS and CDR2 FQNEAQ. With 4 bases removed from V and 5 bases from J, the gap between germline ends came to 9 bases. The CDR3 consists of 12 residues. CDR3 in amino acids: CASSSKRDEQYF. The CDR3 bases are TGTGCCAGCAGCTCCAAGAGGGACGAGCAGTACTTC.

Turning to this clone: The same CDR3 is also encoded by other DNA sequences in this sample. The chain couples TRBV12-3 or TRBV12-4 to TRBJ1-1, with 7 bases fitting TRBD1. The CDR3 is made up of 13 amino acids. J lost 4 bases, V lost 3 bases, and 2 bases had no gene match. CDR3 bases: TGTGCCAGCAGTTTGGCAGGGGGCACTGAAGCTTTCTTT. Its protein product is CASSLAGGTEAFF.

The chain has TRBV18 and TRBJ2-3, with 9 bases lining up with TRBD1. V shed 3 bases, J shed 4 bases, and the junction held 14 bases outside the gene matches. CDR3 length: 18 residues. Germline CDR1 and CDR2: KGHSH and LQKENI. The CDR3 region is CASSPYLSGQGGADTQYF. In DNA form, the CDR3 reads TGTGCCAGCTCACCTTACCTCTCGGGACAGGGAGGGGCAGATACGCAGTATTTT.

This clone was seen a handful of times. The chain couples TRBV30 to TRBJ1-1; weak D call: TRBD1 (5 bases). This CDR3 is built from 12 residues. V dropped 2 bases and J dropped 7 bases, with 11 bases sitting between them. The germline gives CDR1 GTSNPN, CDR2 SVGIG (reference sequence). The CDR3 loop is CAWSRGRGEAFF. CDR3 nucleotide sequence: TGTGCCTGGAGTCGCGGGAGGGGTGAAGCTTTCTTT.

The chain links TRBV24-1 to TRBJ2-7; 12 nucleotides match TRBD1. CDR1 and CDR2 from the germline V gene are KGHDR and SFDVKD. The V segment lost 4 bases and the J segment 1 base; nucleotides outside the gene matches: 10. The CDR3 has 18 residues. The DNA of the CDR3 is TGTGCCACCAGTGACCCGGGACAGGGGGCTTTTGGGTCCTACGAGCAGTACGTC. Its translation: CATSDPGQGAFGSYEQYV.